These T cell receptor beta chains were read from a single sample in a study of blood T cell repertoires in COVID-19. TCRdb keeps only in-frame clones here, not all; method: immunoSEQ multiplex PCR. The table lists approximately 300,000 clones, over 90% of them singletons. The material sequenced was PBMCs or T cells enriched from blood (not recorded which). The receptors stem from a woman in her twenties or thirties who had been exposed to COVID-19. CDR3s include the opening cysteine and the closing phenylalanine or tryptophan. D genes are given only for firm matches. Clone size appears in some rows only: once, few, many, or a class for an expanded clone.

V gene: TRBV19; J gene: TRBJ2-7; D gene: .; clone size: .; CDR3 protein: CASSTFSGEFGYEQYF; CDR3 DNA: TGTGCCAGTAGTACGTTTTCCGGGGAGTTCGGCTACGAGCAGTACTTC
V gene: TRBV3-1/TRBV3-2; J gene: TRBJ1-1; D gene: .; clone size: few; CDR3 protein: CASSQGGVGGTEAFF; CDR3 DNA: TGTGCCAGCAGCCAAGGTGGGGTGGGGGGAACTGAAGCTTTCTTT
V gene: TRBV29-1; J gene: TRBJ1-1; D gene: .; clone size: .; CDR3 protein: CSVEDPGRGEAFF; CDR3 DNA: TGCAGCGTTGAAGATCCAGGGAGGGGTGAAGCTTTCTTT
V gene: TRBV6-5; J gene: TRBJ1-3; D gene: TRBD1; clone size: .; CDR3 protein: CASSAGGQGVNTIYF; CDR3 DNA: TGTGCCAGCAGCGCAGGGGGACAGGGGGTAAACACCATATATTTT
V gene: TRBV6-5; J gene: TRBJ1-5; D gene: .; clone size: .; CDR3 protein: CASRGGYQPQHF; CDR3 DNA: TGTGCCAGCAGGGGCGGGTATCAGCCCCAGCATTTT
V gene: TRBV9; J gene: TRBJ1-4; D gene: .; clone size: .; CDR3 protein: CASSVNGIPDEKLFF; CDR3 DNA: TGTGCCAGCAGCGTAAACGGGATTCCCGATGAAAAACTGTTTTTT
V gene: TRBV2; J gene: TRBJ1-3; D gene: TRBD1; clone size: .; CDR3 protein: CASKDRVDTIYF; CDR3 DNA: TGTGCCAGCAAGGACAGGGTAGACACCATATATTTT
V gene: TRBV2; J gene: TRBJ1-5; D gene: .; clone size: .; CDR3 protein: CASSVTQGRRQPQHF; CDR3 DNA: TGTGCCAGCAGCGTAACACAGGGCAGGAGACAGCCCCAGCATTTT
V gene: TRBV20-1; J gene: TRBJ1-6; D gene: TRBD1; clone size: .; CDR3 protein: CSASKGQGDSPLHF; CDR3 DNA: TGCAGTGCTAGTAAAGGACAGGGGGATTCACCCCTCCACTTT
V gene: TRBV5-4; J gene: TRBJ2-2; D gene: .; clone size: few; CDR3 protein: CASSDQITGELFF; CDR3 DNA: TGTGCCAGCAGCGATCAGATCACCGGGGAGCTGTTTTTT
V gene: TRBV5-8; J gene: TRBJ1-1; D gene: .; clone size: .; CDR3 protein: CASSLTGNTEAFF; CDR3 DNA: TGTGCCAGCAGTCTTACAGGGAACACTGAAGCTTTCTTT
V gene: TRBV29-1; J gene: TRBJ1-2; D gene: TRBD1; clone size: .; CDR3 protein: CSVYQADRDYGYTF; CDR3 DNA: TGCAGCGTTTATCAGGCGGACAGGGACTATGGCTACACCTTC
V gene: TRBV7-2; J gene: TRBJ1-1; D gene: TRBD1; clone size: .; CDR3 protein: CASSLGPGGVTEAFF; CDR3 DNA: TGTGCCAGCAGCTTAGGGCCAGGGGGCGTGACTGAAGCTTTCTTT
V gene: TRBV27; J gene: TRBJ1-6; D gene: .; clone size: .; CDR3 protein: CASSLRVTLLYNSPLHF; CDR3 DNA: TGTGCCAGCAGTTTACGGGTTACCTTACTTTATAATTCACCCCTCCACTTT
V gene: TRBV19; J gene: TRBJ1-3; D gene: .; clone size: few; CDR3 protein: CASITDNGNTIYF; CDR3 DNA: TGTGCCAGTATTACGGACAATGGAAACACCATATATTTT
V gene: TRBV7-9; J gene: TRBJ1-6; D gene: .; clone size: .; CDR3 protein: CASSLDPWTTYNSPLHF; CDR3 DNA: TGTGCCAGCAGCTTAGATCCCTGGACAACCTATAATTCACCCCTCCACTTT
V gene: TRBV2; J gene: TRBJ2-1; D gene: .; clone size: .; CDR3 protein: CASSVSGDEQFF; CDR3 DNA: TGTGCCAGCAGTGTCTCCGGGGATGAGCAGTTCTTC
V gene: TRBV7-2; J gene: TRBJ1-2; D gene: .; clone size: .; CDR3 protein: CASSLAHRVSYGYTF; CDR3 DNA: TGTGCCAGCAGCTTAGCCCACAGAGTTTCCTATGGCTACACCTTC
V gene: TRBV4-3; J gene: TRBJ2-7; D gene: .; clone size: .; CDR3 protein: CASSPSKGGGYEQYF; CDR3 DNA: TGCGCCAGCAGCCCCTCCAAGGGGGGGGGTTACGAGCAGTACTTC
V gene: TRBV5-1; J gene: TRBJ2-3; D gene: .; clone size: .; CDR3 protein: CASSVGTITDTQYF; CDR3 DNA: TGCGCCAGCAGCGTTGGCACTATCACAGATACGCAGTATTTT
V gene: TRBV9; J gene: TRBJ2-1; D gene: .; clone size: .; CDR3 protein: CASSANAGTRIYEQFF; CDR3 DNA: TGTGCCAGCAGCGCAAATGCCGGGACACGGATATATGAGCAGTTCTTC
V gene: TRBV30; J gene: TRBJ2-1; D gene: TRBD2; clone size: .; CDR3 protein: CASPRGGIRNEQFF; CDR3 DNA: TGTGCCTCCCCACGGGGAGGGATCCGCAATGAGCAGTTCTTC
V gene: TRBV7-2; J gene: TRBJ1-5; D gene: TRBD1; clone size: once; CDR3 protein: CASSPAGQLNQPQHF; CDR3 DNA: TGTGCCAGCAGCCCCGCGGGACAGTTAAATCAGCCCCAGCATTTT
V gene: TRBV6-2/TRBV6-3; J gene: TRBJ1-1; D gene: TRBD1; clone size: .; CDR3 protein: CASSWDRGSTEAFF; CDR3 DNA: TGTGCCAGCAGTTGGGACAGGGGAAGCACTGAAGCTTTCTTT
V gene: TRBV4-1; J gene: TRBJ2-5; D gene: TRBD2; clone size: .; CDR3 protein: CASSQGRLAGRPQQETQYF; CDR3 DNA: TGCGCCAGCAGCCAGGGTAGACTAGCGGGGCGACCACAGCAAGAGACCCAGTACTTC
V gene: TRBV12-5; J gene: TRBJ1-6; D gene: .; clone size: .; CDR3 protein: CASGFPDSPLHF; CDR3 DNA: TGTGCTAGTGGTTTCCCAGATTCACCCCTCCACTTT
V gene: TRBV6-1; J gene: TRBJ1-5; D gene: TRBD1; clone size: .; CDR3 protein: CASSEAIWTGGNQPQHF; CDR3 DNA: TGTGCCAGCAGTGAAGCCATCTGGACAGGGGGAAATCAGCCCCAGCATTTT
V gene: TRBV4-1; J gene: TRBJ2-2; D gene: .; clone size: .; CDR3 protein: CASSQASGLVGELFF; CDR3 DNA: TGCGCCAGCAGCCAAGCCAGCGGGTTGGTCGGGGAGCTGTTTTTT